This T cell receptor beta chain was identified in a study of CD8 T cells in Susac syndrome. Random hexamers were used to reverse transcribe an amount of about 0.45 to 1 ug RNA. With immunoSEQ multiplex PCR, TCR beta CDR3 was amplified across 54 Vbeta and 13 Jbeta. One entry per CDR3 protein results from TCRdb running MiXCR on the immunoSEQ multiplex PCR reads. The sample records some 200,000 distinct CDR3 sequences, 85% to 95% being singletons. Germline lookup yields CDR1 DFQATT and CDR2 SNEGSKA (reference sequence). The CDR3 is made up of 14 amino acids. With 6 bases removed from V and 2 bases from J, the gap between germline ends came to 14 bases.

This TCR was sampled from a human donor in good health. The chain carries TRBV20-1 and TRBJ2-4, with a possible D match to TRBD2 (6 bases). Sample: CD4+ T cells from PBMCs. The CDR3 reads CSATGRETKNIQYF. In nucleotides, the CDR3 is TGCAGTGCGACCGGTCGGGAGACCAAAAACATTCAGTACTTC.